This TCR beta chain was sequenced for a study of PD-1 blockade in classical Hodgkin lymphoma. Study results and caveats: Whatever underlies the repertoire differences (possibly disease activity or prior therapy) remains undefined. Before treatment, TCR diversity in newly diagnosed patients was reportedly lower than in healthy donors.

Time point given: newly diagnosed, previously untreated cHL patient sample. As for this clone: Its target is unknown.

The repertoire was sequenced with immunoSEQ multiplex PCR; TCRdb's copy has only in-frame clones and lacks some. In the table there are some 70,000 clones, about 94% of which are singletons. The CDR3 consists of 15 residues. The V gene end was trimmed by 2 bases and the J gene end by 8 bases; junction bases not matched to a gene: 10. Germline V gene lookup returns CDR1 SGHRS and CDR2 YFSETQ. The clonotype comes from a human donor with classical Hodgkin lymphoma. The V gene is TRBV5-1, the J gene TRBJ2-3, with 8 nucleotides matching TRBD2. Sequencing used peripheral blood mononuclear cells (PBMCs). CDR3 bases: TGCGCCAGCAGCTTAGCGGGAGACGGTCAGGGTACGCAGTATTTT. It is translated as CASSLAGDGQGTQYF.